The 7 T cell receptor beta chains reported below all come from one sample, sequenced in a study of somatic mutations in cytotoxic T cells in rheumatoid arthritis. Assay used: immunoSEQ multiplex PCR; TCRdb lists only in-frame clones, some missing. The sample includes some 15,000 clones, about four fifths of them seen just once. The source material was CD8+ T cells sorted from blood. Every receptor here comes from an adult with rheumatoid arthritis.

This chain links TRBV19 with TRBJ1-4, with 8 bases matching TRBD1. V was clipped by 7 bases and J by 8 bases; unmatched bases: 9. The V gene's germline CDR1 is LNHDA and CDR2 SQIVND (reference sequence). There are 14 residues in the CDR3. The DNA of the CDR3 is TGTGCCAGTACCGGACAGGGTGTGTCGGAAAAACTGTTTTTT. Translated, it gives CASTGQGVSEKLFF.

The J gene is TRBJ2-7, the V gene TRBV5-1, with a weak D call TRBD2 (6 bases). The germline V gene has CDR1 SGHRS and CDR2 YFSETQ. V lost 4 bases to trimming and J lost 2 bases, with 16 bases between them. This CDR3 spans 15 amino acids. CDR3 loop: CASSAMSGAAYEQYF. The DNA for the CDR3 is TGCGCCAGCAGCGCCATGTCGGGAGCGGCCTACGAGCAGTACTTC.

This chain joins TRBV29-1 and TRBJ2-3, with 12 bases fitting TRBD2. CDR1 is SQVTM, CDR2 ANQGSEA, per germline. The CDR3 has 14 residues. The junction had 5 bases not matched to a gene; V was cut back by 7 bases and J by 3 bases. As DNA, the CDR3 is TGCAGCGGTCGACTAGCGGGAGAGACAGATACGCAGTATTTT. It yields the protein CSGRLAGETDTQYF.

V is TRBV29-1 and J is TRBJ2-3; 12 positions match TRBD2. Germline-derived CDR1 and CDR2 are SQVTM and ANQGSEA. The CDR3 is 16 amino acids. V shed 6 bases and J 0 bases; nucleotides not matched to a gene: 7. CDR3 in amino acids: CSVLGLAGTSTDTQYF. In DNA, the CDR3 is TGCAGCGTATTGGGACTAGCGGGCACTAGCACAGATACGCAGTATTTT.

The chain uses TRBV13 and TRBJ2-2; no firm D call. V lost 2 bases, J lost 2 bases, and 9 bases lay in between. CDR1 and CDR2 (germline): PRHDT, FYEKMQ (reference sequence). The CDR3 has 15 residues. The CDR3 DNA reads as TGTGCCAGCAGCTTAATGCCGTATAACACCGGGGAGCTGTTTTTT. It codes for CASSLMPYNTGELFF.

The chain recombines TRBV2 with TRBJ2-7; 8 positions agree with TRBD1. CDR1 and CDR2 (germline): SNHLY, FYNNEI. Unmatched junction bases numbered 9, after V lost 3 bases and J lost 2 bases. The CDR3 is made up of 16 amino acids. The CDR3 sequence: CASSDPGTGLTYEQYF. The CDR3 region has the DNA TGTGCCAGCAGTGATCCCGGGACAGGATTGACCTACGAGCAGTACTTC.

This chain links TRBV6-6 with TRBJ2-3, with 12 bases that match TRBD2. V dropped 6 bases and J dropped 4; count of bases not matched to a gene: 5. Looked up from germline, CDR1 is MNHNY and CDR2 is SVGAGI (reference sequence). The CDR3 length is 15 residues. CDR3 loop: CASRNSSGRADTQYF. CDR3 DNA sequence: TGTGCCAGCAGAAATTCTAGCGGGAGGGCAGATACGCAGTATTTT.